Below, 29 T cell receptor beta chains from the same sample are listed, as sequenced in a study of cytomegalovirus exposure and HLA in healthy donors. Primers: 60 Vbeta forward and 13 Jbeta reverse. Only in-frame clones appear in the TCRdb table, and some are missing; sequencing was by immunoSEQ multiplex PCR. The table records 100,000 to 150,000 clones, 75% to 90% of them present only once. Sequenced material: PBMCs. Receptors originate from a woman aged 40 to 55 in good health and CMV-seropositive.

The chain couples TRBV27 to TRBJ2-7; maybe TRBD1 (6 bases). The CDR3 contains 14 residues. Looked up from germline, CDR1 is MNHEY and CDR2 is SMNVEV (reference sequence). The germline V and J ends were trimmed by 6 bases and 3 bases, with 15 bases remaining between them. The CDR3 bases are TGTGCCAGCAGCCTCCGGGACACAGACTACGAGCAGTACTTC. Translated, it gives CASSLRDTDYEQYF.

This chain uses TRBV5-4 with TRBJ2-3; maybe TRBD2 (6 bases). This CDR3 contains 15 residues. V lost 3 bases and J 3 bases, leaving 14 bases between the germline ends. Germline lookup yields CDR1 SGHNT and CDR2 YYREEE (reference sequence). CDR3 protein: CASSSGEPKTDTQYF. DNA of the CDR3: TGTGCCAGCAGCTCGGGAGAACCAAAAACAGATACGCAGTATTTT.

The chain employs TRBV18 and TRBJ2-7; D call uncertain. Trimming shortened V by 3 bases and J by 4 bases, and 7 bases separated the two germline ends. This CDR3 has 12 amino acids. CDR1 is KGHSH, CDR2 LQKENI, per germline. The CDR3 region has the DNA TGTGCCAGCTCACCTGTCAGTTACGAGCAGTACTTC. Encoded protein: CASSPVSYEQYF. Using reference TRBV18 and TRBJ2-7 for the parts outside the CDR3, the full variable domain is NAGVMQNPRHLVRRRGQEARLRCSPMKGHSHVYWYRQLPEEGLKFMVYLQKENIIDESGMPKERFSAEFPKEGPSILRIQQVVRGDSAAYFCASSPVSYEQYFGPGTRLTVT.

This clone was recorded only once. This chain connects TRBV6-5 to TRBJ2-7; D not certain. Germline V lookup: CDR1 MNHEY, CDR2 SVGAGI. This CDR3 has 16 amino acids. The V end lost 0 bases, the J end lost 2 bases, and 14 bases lay between the germline ends. CDR3 loop: CASSYSMSSVPYEQYF. The CDR3 nucleotides are TGTGCCAGCAGTTACTCGATGTCCTCAGTTCCCTACGAGCAGTACTTC.

This chain links TRBV18 with TRBJ2-7, with 7 bases fitting TRBD1. The CDR3 totals 14 residues. With 3 bases clipped from V and 3 bases from J, the junction kept 5 bases outside the gene matches. The V gene's germline CDR1 is KGHSH and CDR2 LQKENI. The CDR3 DNA is TGTGCCAGCTCACCGACCGGGACAGACTACGAGCAGTACTTC. This codes for CASSPTGTDYEQYF.

This sequence joins TRBV28 and TRBJ1-2; the D is unclear. The germline V gene encodes CDR1 MDHEN and CDR2 SYDVKM. V lost 8 bases and J 4 bases, leaving 11 bases between the germline ends. The CDR3 loop spans 12 amino acids. The CDR3 sequence: CASALESYGYTF. The CDR3 DNA follows: TGTGCCAGCGCCTTAGAAAGCTATGGCTACACCTTC.

This clone was seen once. This sequence joins TRBV5-1 and TRBJ2-5; TRBD1 agrees at 9 bases. This CDR3 spans 15 amino acids. The V segment lost 4 bases and the J segment 3 bases; nucleotides outside the gene matches: 7. CDR1 and CDR2 from the germline V gene are SGHRS and YFSETQ. CDR3 bases: TGCGCCAGCAGCGAGAGAGGGGACAGGGAAGAGACCCAGTACTTC. Translated, it gives CASSERGDREETQYF.

This chain connects TRBV15 to TRBJ2-2; D gene uncertain. From germline, CDR1 is LNHNV and CDR2 YYDKDF (reference sequence). Trimming shortened V by 4 bases and J by 8 bases, and 8 bases separated the two germline ends. The CDR3 has 12 amino acids. The CDR3 nucleotides are TGTGCCACCAGCATTTATCGGGGGGAGCTGTTTTTT. It codes for CATSIYRGELFF.

This clone was seen a handful of times. The chain carries TRBV7-2 and TRBJ2-5; 7 bases map to TRBD1. From germline, CDR1 is SGHTA and CDR2 FQGNSA. The V segment lost 3 bases and the J segment 0 bases; nucleotides outside the gene matches: 10. The CDR3 contains 17 residues. The chain's CDR3 is CASSFRTGFSNQETQYF. Written as DNA, the CDR3 is TGTGCCAGCAGCTTCAGGACAGGCTTTTCAAACCAAGAGACCCAGTACTTC.

The gene calls are TRBV5-1 and TRBJ2-1; D might be TRBD1 (6 bases). The CDR3 covers 13 residues. Germline CDR1 is SGHRS and CDR2 is YFSETQ. The V end was cut by 4 bases, the J end by 9 bases, with 14 bases between. The CDR3 sequence is CASSADRPCEQFF. The CDR3 nucleotides are TGCGCCAGCAGCGCCGACAGGCCTTGTGAGCAGTTCTTC.

The chain combines TRBV7-2 with TRBJ2-7; D remains unclear. Trimming removed 6 bases from V and 0 bases from J, with 15 bases in between. Germline lookup yields CDR1 SGHTA and CDR2 FQGNSA. There are 15 residues in the CDR3. CDR3: CASRTRLTSSYEQYF. The CDR3 bases are TGTGCCAGCAGAACCAGACTGACGAGCTCCTACGAGCAGTACTTC.

The chain joins TRBV19 to TRBJ2-7; TRBD1 might be the D (6 bases). The V gene lost 3 bases and the J gene lost 5 bases, with 11 bases spanning the gap. CDR3 length equals 13 residues. Germline CDR1 reads LNHDA; CDR2 reads SQIVND (reference sequence). Written as DNA, the CDR3 is TGTGCCAGTAGTATGCAGGGGTTCAACGAGCAGTACTTC. Encoded protein: CASSMQGFNEQYF.

The chain is built from TRBV6-1 and TRBJ1-1; D gene ambiguous. This CDR3 comprises 15 residues. Looked up from germline, CDR1 is MNHNS and CDR2 is SASEGT. Trimming cost V 2 bases and J 1 base, with 11 bases left between them. The CDR3 sequence: CASSELLHGNTEAFF. The CDR3 bases are TGTGCCAGCAGTGAACTTTTACATGGGAACACTGAAGCTTTCTTT.

The J gene is TRBJ2-1, the V gene TRBV9; tentatively, D is TRBD2 (5 bases). The CDR3 is 15 residues long. Trimming removed 0 bases at V and 3 bases at J, with 10 bases between. CDR1 is SGDLS, CDR2 YYNGEE, per germline. The CDR3 region is CASSVVLAGYNEQFF. DNA for the CDR3: TGTGCCAGCAGCGTAGTTCTAGCTGGCTACAATGAGCAGTTCTTC.

This clone was counted between two and nine times. Other DNA sequences in this specimen translate into the identical CDR3. The chain employs TRBV9 and TRBJ2-1, with TRBD2 matching 14 bases. Germline V lookup: CDR1 SGDLS, CDR2 YYNGEE. The junction had 6 bases not matched to a gene; V was cut back by 0 bases and J by 4 bases. The CDR3 runs 18 residues. CDR3 amino acids: CASSVGLAGGGGYNEQFF. The CDR3 bases are TGTGCCAGCAGCGTAGGACTAGCGGGGGGGGGAGGGTACAATGAGCAGTTCTTC. The full variable domain, its missing parts supplied by reference TRBV9 and TRBJ2-1, is DSGVTQTPKHLITATGQRVTLRCSPRSGDLSVYWYQQSLDQGLQFLIQYYNGEERAKGNILERFSAQQFPDLHSELNLSSLELGDSALYFCASSVGLAGGGGYNEQFFGPGTRLTVL.

V is TRBV4-2 and J is TRBJ1-1, with D possibly matching TRBD1 (6 bases). The germline V gene has CDR1 LGHNA and CDR2 YNFKEQ. The CDR3 contains 14 residues. V lost 4 bases and J 6 bases, leaving 15 bases between the germline ends. The CDR3 loop reads CASSLDPGTSEAFF. CDR3 sequence (DNA): TGTGCCAGCAGCCTAGACCCAGGGACATCTGAAGCTTTCTTT.

The chain uses TRBV5-1 and TRBJ2-7; D possibly corresponds to TRBD2 (5 bases). V lost 0 bases and J 2 bases, leaving 9 bases between the germline ends. This CDR3 is built from 14 residues. Per germline, CDR1 SGHRS and CDR2 YFSETQ. CDR3 residues: CASSLDEGPYEQYF. In nucleotides, the CDR3 is TGCGCCAGCAGCTTGGACGAGGGCCCCTACGAGCAGTACTTC.

V usage is TRBV19 and J usage is TRBJ1-5; maybe TRBD1 (6 bases). The CDR3 length is 17 residues. CDR1 LNHDA and CDR2 SQIVND come from the germline V gene (reference sequence). V lost 3 bases to trimming and J lost 4 bases, with 19 bases between them. CDR3 sequence (DNA): TGTGCCAGTAGTATTCCCGACAGGTCAGTAGGGAATCAGCCCCAGCATTTT. It is translated as CASSIPDRSVGNQPQHF.

This clone came up a few times. The CDR3 nucleotides are TGTGCCAGCAGCTTAGAAGCCTCTGGGGCCAACGTCCTGACTTTC. Translated, it gives CASSLEASGANVLTF. The gene calls are TRBV7-8 and TRBJ2-6; D call uncertain. The CDR3 extends over 15 amino acids. Germline V gene lookup returns CDR1 SGHVS and CDR2 FQNEAQ. V gave up 1 base and J gave up 0 bases, with 4 bases separating them.

This clone turned up a few times. The chain carries TRBV2 and TRBJ2-3; 7 nucleotides align to TRBD2. Germline trimming cut 8 bases from V and 2 bases from J; bases unmatched to any gene: 4. The CDR3 has 13 residues. Germline values: CDR1 SNHLY, CDR2 FYNNEI. CDR3 sequence: CASGGVFTDTQYF. CDR3 in DNA: TGTGCCAGCGGGGGGGTATTCACAGATACGCAGTATTTT.

The chain is built from TRBV6-5 and TRBJ1-1; 8 nucleotides match TRBD1. Germline V CDR1 and CDR2: MNHEY, SVGAGI. V lost 6 bases to trimming and J lost 1 base; unmatched junction nucleotides: 7. The CDR3 runs to 15 residues. The CDR3 bases are TGTGCCAGCAGCCCGGACAGGGCTTCGAACACTGAAGCTTTCTTT. It encodes CASSPDRASNTEAFF.

The chain carries TRBV6-1 and TRBJ2-5; weak D call: TRBD2 (5 bases). CDR3 length equals 15 residues. Trimming left V 3 bases short and J 0 bases short, with 11 bases between. The germline CDR1 and CDR2 sequences are MNHNS and SASEGT. The CDR3 DNA reads as TGTGCCAGCAGTGAGGGTCGAGGGTACCAAGAGACCCAGTACTTC. Translation: CASSEGRGYQETQYF.

This clone was seen just once. CDR3 loop: CATSSFSSGRYEQYF. CDR3 in DNA: TGTGCCACCAGCAGTTTCTCTAGCGGGAGGTACGAGCAGTACTTC. The rearrangement uses TRBV15 and TRBJ2-7; 11 nucleotides match TRBD2. Germline CDR1 is LNHNV and CDR2 is YYDKDF (reference sequence). After removal of 3 bases from V and 4 bases from J, the junction contained 5 bases not matched to a gene. The CDR3 loop spans 15 amino acids.

This clone came up a few times. The chain combines TRBV6-1 with TRBJ1-1, with TRBD1 as a possible D gene (5 bases). Trimming shortened V by 2 bases and J by 2 bases, and 12 bases separated the two germline ends. The CDR3 spans 15 residues. Per the germline V gene, CDR1 is MNHNS and CDR2 is SASEGT. Written as DNA, the CDR3 is TGTGCCAGCAGTGAAAATGGGGCGGGAAACACTGAAGCTTTCTTT. It encodes CASSENGAGNTEAFF.

The chain combines TRBV5-4 with TRBJ2-1, with 7 bases lining up with TRBD1. The germline V gene has CDR1 SGHNT and CDR2 YYREEE (reference sequence). The CDR3 is 13 residues long. Losses at the gene ends were 4 bases for V and 6 bases for J; bases not matched to a gene: 4. Written as DNA, the CDR3 is TGTGCCAGCAGCCCCAGGGGGTTCAATGAGCAGTTCTTC. It codes for CASSPRGFNEQFF.

This chain uses TRBV9 with TRBJ2-7; 8 bases are shared with TRBD1. This CDR3 contains 15 residues. Trimming removed 3 bases from V and 2 bases from J; junction bases left unmatched: 7. Looked up from germline, CDR1 is SGDLS and CDR2 is YYNGEE. CDR3 bases: TGTGCCAGCAGCGCCCCAGGGGGCAATCCCTACGAGCAGTACTTC. It translates to CASSAPGGNPYEQYF.

This clone came up once. This chain uses TRBV10-3 with TRBJ2-5; 7 positions agree with TRBD1. The CDR3 is 13 amino acids. The germline gives CDR1 ENHRY, CDR2 SYGVKD. V lost 4 bases and J lost 4; bases outside the gene matches: 3. CDR3 sequence reads: CAISAPGGETQYF. CDR3 DNA sequence: TGTGCCATCAGTGCCCCAGGGGGAGAGACCCAGTACTTC.

V gene TRBV2 combines with J gene TRBJ2-1, with TRBD2 identical over 7 bases. The CDR3 has 18 amino acids. The V segment lost 4 bases and the J segment 7 bases; nucleotides outside the gene matches: 19. CDR1 and CDR2 from the germline V gene are SNHLY and FYNNEI. The CDR3: CASSAISSTAGEGNEQFF. As DNA, the CDR3 is TGTGCCAGCAGTGCTATCTCCTCTACGGCGGGAGAAGGGAATGAGCAGTTCTTC. Variable domain in full (rest from reference TRBV2 and TRBJ2-1): EPEVTQTPSHQVTQMGQEVILRCVPISNHLYFYWYRQILGQKVEFLVSFYNNEISEKSEIFDDQFSVERPDGSNFTLKIRSTKLEDSAMYFCASSAISSTAGEGNEQFFGPGTRLTVL.

The chain employs TRBV28 and TRBJ2-1, with a possible D match to TRBD2 (5 bases). CDR3 length equals 15 residues. The germline V gene encodes CDR1 MDHEN and CDR2 SYDVKM. V was trimmed by 7 bases and J by 0 bases, leaving 13 bases between them. The CDR3 loop is CASIKDFVSYNEQFF. CDR3 coding DNA: TGTGCCAGCATTAAGGACTTCGTCTCCTACAATGAGCAGTTCTTC. Looking up the rest from reference TRBV28 and TRBJ2-1 gives the full variable domain: DVKVTQSSRYLVKRTGEKVFLECVQDMDHENMFWYRQDPGLGLRLIYFSYDVKMKEKGDIPEGYSVSREKKERFSLILESASTNQTSMYLCASIKDFVSYNEQFFGPGTRLTVL.